The 19 T cell receptor beta chains in this list originate from one sample, sequenced in a study of blood T cells in healthy people across ages. A second about 6 to 12 cycle PCR used barcoded and J-beta primers. TCRdb itself ran the 5' RACE reads through MiXCR, one entry per CDR3 protein. The sample consists of approximately 800,000 distinct CDR3 sequences, more than 50% of them appearing once. The specimen sequenced was blood. These receptors all stem from a middle-aged man in good health.

The chain employs TRBV20-1 and TRBJ2-3; TRBD2 aligns across 11 bases. V trimming: 4 bases; J trimming: 4 bases; junction bases outside the gene matches: 16. CDR3 length: 18 amino acids. Germline values: CDR1 DFQATT, CDR2 SNEGSKA (reference sequence). As DNA, the CDR3 is TGCAGTGCTACAAAATTCAATAGGACTAGCGGGTTGTCAGATACGCAGTATTTT. Protein sequence: CSATKFNRTSGLSDTQYF.

This clonotype was seen a few times. The chain couples TRBV5-1 to TRBJ2-1; TRBD2 aligns across 7 bases. Losses at the gene ends were 5 bases for V and 8 bases for J; bases not matched to a gene: 10. The CDR3 sequence is 14 residues long. Germline CDR1 reads SGHRS; CDR2 reads YFSETQ. The CDR3: CASRSLAGVDEQFF. As DNA, the CDR3 is TGCGCCAGCAGGTCATTAGCGGGTGTGGATGAGCAGTTCTTC.

The genes are TRBV10-1 and TRBJ2-3; D is possibly TRBD2 (5 bases). V was trimmed by 3 bases and J by 2 bases, leaving 12 bases between them. Germline V gives CDR1 WNHNN, CDR2 SYGVQD (reference sequence). The CDR3 contains 15 residues. This CDR3 reads CASSEVTGITDTQYF. CDR3 DNA sequence: TGCGCCAGCAGTGAAGTGACGGGGATCACAGATACGCAGTATTTT.

As for this clonotype: Mismatch with germline at one junction end may stem from a read error. This rearrangement joins TRBV5-6 to TRBJ1-1; D is undetermined. The germline V gene encodes CDR1 SGHDT and CDR2 YYEEEE. CDR3 length: 14 amino acids. DNA for the CDR3: TGTGTCAGCAGCTTGTTCCCCACTAACTCTGAAGCTTTCTTT. Its protein product is CVSSLFPTNSEAFF.

This chain connects TRBV6-2 or TRBV6-3 to TRBJ2-1; 9 positions match TRBD2. Unmatched junction bases numbered 8, after V lost 2 bases and J lost 0 bases. The CDR3 consists of 18 residues. Germline loops: CDR1 MNHEY, CDR2 SVGEGT. The CDR3 sequence is CASSYHPTSGLSYNEQFF. The CDR3 DNA follows: TGTGCCAGCAGTTACCACCCGACTAGCGGCCTCTCCTACAATGAGCAGTTCTTC.

A single count supports this clonotype. The chain's CDR3 is CASSDRRGVNEQFF. The CDR3 DNA reads TGTGCCAGCAGTGATAGGAGGGGAGTCAATGAGCAGTTCTTC. The rearrangement links TRBV11-3 to TRBJ2-1, with D possibly TRBD2 on 6 matching bases. CDR3 length equals 14 residues. V was shortened by 6 bases and J by 6 bases, with 15 bases between the two germline ends. Looked up from germline, CDR1 is SGHNT and CDR2 is YENEEA.

The V and J genes are TRBV7-2 and TRBJ2-5; no definite D call. The V gene's germline CDR1 is SGHTA and CDR2 FQGNSA. This CDR3 spans 14 amino acids. Trimming took off 1 base at V and 11 bases at J, with 17 bases between the two ends. Here the CDR3 reads CASSLGVLVDEQYF. The CDR3 region has the DNA TGTGCCAGCAGCTTAGGCGTCCTGGTCGATGAGCAGTACTTC. The variable domain in full, completed from reference TRBV7-2 and TRBJ2-5, reads GAGVSQSPSNKVTEKGKDVELRCDPISGHTALYWYRQSLGQGLEFLIYFQGNSAPDKSGLPSDRFSAERTGGSVSTLTIQRTQQEDSAVYLCASSLGVLVDEQYFGPGTRLLVL.

The V call is TRBV20-1, the J call TRBJ2-7, with 8 bases lining up with TRBD2. Germline V gives CDR1 DFQATT, CDR2 SNEGSKA (reference sequence). J lost 7 bases, V lost 1 base, and 6 bases had no gene match. There are 13 residues in the CDR3. Written as DNA, the CDR3 is TGCAGTGCTAGAGTAGCGGGGCCGGTAGAGCAGTACTTC. The encoded protein is CSARVAGPVEQYF.

The chain links TRBV7-2 to TRBJ2-3, with 7 bases aligning to TRBD2. V lost 5 bases and J lost 2; bases outside the gene matches: 7. This CDR3 is built from 15 residues. CDR1 and CDR2 from the germline V gene are SGHTA and FQGNSA. The CDR3 DNA reads as TGTGCCAGCAGCAAGCAAGCGGGACTCACAGATACGCAGTATTTT. As protein: CASSKQAGLTDTQYF.

A few counts support this clonotype. The rearrangement links TRBV5-1 to TRBJ2-7, with D perhaps being TRBD1 or TRBD2 (6 bases each). This CDR3 region has 15 residues. V lost 2 bases to trimming and J lost 2 bases, with 14 bases between them. In germline, CDR1 is SGHRS, CDR2 YFSETQ. The CDR3 coding sequence is TGCGCCAGCAGCTTAACAGGGCCGGGAGCCTACGAGCAGTACTTC. Its translation: CASSLTGPGAYEQYF.

This clonotype was detected once. V usage is TRBV7-6 and J usage is TRBJ1-5, with 7 bases that match TRBD1. Germline values: CDR1 SGHVS, CDR2 FNYEAQ. The J segment lost 2 bases and the V segment lost 5 bases, leaving 9 bases of the junction unmatched. This CDR3 contains 16 residues. The CDR3 nucleotides read TGTGCCAGCAGCCTCAGACAGGGTTTGGGCAATCAGCCCCAGCATTTT. Protein: CASSLRQGLGNQPQHF.

This clonotype was detected only once. This chain links TRBV6-6 with TRBJ2-1; D uncertain. The V end was cut by 6 bases, the J end by 4 bases, with 7 bases between. CDR1 MNHNY and CDR2 SVGAGI come from the germline V gene (reference sequence). This CDR3 comprises 12 residues. CDR3 bases: TGTGCCAGCAGGCACACGTACAATGAGCAGTTCTTC. This codes for CASRHTYNEQFF.

This rearrangement joins TRBV6-5 to TRBJ1-1; tentatively, D is TRBD1 (6 bases). This CDR3 is 16 amino acids long. V was trimmed by 5 bases and J by 7 bases, leaving 23 bases between them. Per the germline V gene, CDR1 is MNHEY and CDR2 is SVGAGI. CDR3: CASSRRRGTRPSEAFF. The CDR3 nucleotides are TGTGCCAGCAGTCGGAGGAGGGGGACTCGCCCGAGTGAAGCTTTCTTT.

This clonotype was counted at least ten times. At one boundary the junction diverges from the germline segment, which might be a read error. The rearrangement links TRBV4-1 to TRBJ2-1; D is possibly TRBD1 (6 bases). The CDR3 totals 11 residues. Germline V CDR1 and CDR2: MGHRA, YSYEKL. CDR3 DNA sequence: TGTGCCAGCAGTCAGGGGAATGAGCAGTTCTTC. Protein product: CASSQGNEQFF.

This clonotype came up a few times. CDR3 residues: CSAQQGAGTEAFF. The CDR3 bases are TGCAGCGCCCAACAGGGGGCAGGAACTGAAGCTTTCTTT. The chain couples TRBV29-1 to TRBJ1-1, with 9 bases matching TRBD1. With V trimmed by 7 bases and J by 5 bases, 8 bases remained unmatched. This CDR3 has 13 residues. Germline CDR1 is SQVTM and CDR2 is ANQGSEA.

This clonotype appeared once. V is TRBV11-2 and J is TRBJ2-1; no firm D call. The length of the CDR3 is 16 residues. The V gene lost 0 bases and the J gene lost 5 bases, with 14 bases spanning the gap. Germline CDR1 is SGHAT and CDR2 is FQNNGV. CDR3 sequence reads: CASSLDKVPGDNEQFF. The DNA for the CDR3 is TGTGCCAGCAGCTTAGATAAGGTTCCTGGGGACAATGAGCAGTTCTTC.

J is TRBJ2-3 and V is TRBV20-1, with unresolved D. Looked up from germline, CDR1 is DFQATT and CDR2 is SNEGSKA (reference sequence). This CDR3 has 10 amino acids. The germline V and J ends were trimmed by 4 bases and 8 bases, with 7 bases remaining between them. This chain's CDR3 is CSAKGGTQYF. In DNA, the CDR3 is TGCAGTGCTAAAGGTGGTACGCAGTATTTT.

This sequence joins TRBV9 and TRBJ1-6; D is unclear. The CDR3 runs 13 residues. The V end lost 4 bases, the J end lost 7 bases, and 9 bases lay between the germline ends. CDR1 is SGDLS and CDR2 is YYNGEE in the germline V gene. CDR3: CASSQDGNSPLHF. The CDR3 coding sequence is TGTGCCAGCAGCCAGGACGGGAATTCACCCCTCCACTTT.

The gene calls are TRBV5-1 and TRBJ1-2, with 11 bases matching TRBD1. From germline, CDR1 is SGHRS and CDR2 YFSETQ. J gave up 8 bases and V 3 bases, and 9 bases lay outside the gene matches. The length of the CDR3 is 15 residues. The CDR3 region is CASSSDPGTGGGYTF. The CDR3 DNA follows: TGCGCCAGCAGCTCGGACCCCGGGACAGGGGGAGGCTACACCTTC.